This T cell receptor beta chain is from a study of blood T cell repertoires in COVID-19. Study-wide background: The United States, Italy and Spain were the sources of the acute and convalescent COVID-19 samples. Sources were T cells, B-cell-depleted T cells, or PBMCs; the material itself was cDNA or gDNA.

In the authors' methods: The authors estimated nucleated cell counts from reference gene primer amplification. Profiled with immunoSEQ multiplex PCR; TCRdb holds only in-frame clones, not every one. V and J calls and clone size are copied from that table; D and trimming were computed from the DNA. In the table there are 200,000 to 300,000 clones, about 89% of which are singletons. The CDR3 has 15 residues. CDR1 and CDR2 from the germline V gene are MNHEY and SMNVEV (reference sequence). Unmatched junction bases numbered 10, after V lost 5 bases and J lost 7 bases. The receptor was derived from a middle-aged man who had recovered from COVID-19. Material for sequencing was peripheral blood. The chain combines TRBV27 with TRBJ2-3, with 9 bases matching TRBD2. For the CDR3, the DNA is TGTGCCAGCAGTCTCCGTTGGACTAGCGATCATACGCAGTATTTT. This gives the protein CASSLRWTSDHTQYF.